The 25 T cell receptor beta chains listed next were all sequenced from one sample in a study of shared clonotypes between healthy human individuals (dated by TCRdb to between 2020 and 2021). Library prep was done by the immunoSEQ multiplex PCR assay. TCRdb carries this immuneACCESS record with in-frame sequences only. Its versions omit some clonotypes, under half of them owing to an unresolved V gene in the studies checked, with the rest unexplained. In all, the sample holds roughly 1.4 million clones, and 98% of those were seen once. The ten most abundant clones make up over 0.3% of the sample. The sequenced material came from naive CD4+ T cells sorted from blood. This sample's cell subset or site label indicates: CD45RA+ positively selected. The receptors here all came from a man between 25 and 39 years old in good health.

This chain joins TRBV18 and TRBJ2-7; 14 nucleotides agree with TRBD2. The trim removed 4 bases at V and 4 bases at J, leaving 9 bases unmatched. CDR1 and CDR2 from the germline V gene are KGHSH and LQKENI. The CDR3 spans 17 residues. The CDR3 region is CASSLATSGRADYEQYF. CDR3 coding DNA: TGTGCCAGCTCACTCGCGACTAGCGGGAGGGCAGATTACGAGCAGTACTTC.

The V and J genes are TRBV9 and TRBJ2-3; 8 positions agree with TRBD2. J lost 6 bases, V lost 0 bases, and 6 bases had no gene match. CDR3 length: 15 residues. Per germline, CDR1 SGDLS and CDR2 YYNGEE. This chain's CDR3 is CASSVVSGSRDTQYF. The CDR3 coding sequence is TGTGCCAGCAGCGTAGTGAGCGGGAGCCGGGATACGCAGTATTTT.

This chain connects TRBV6-1 to TRBJ2-5, with D possibly matching TRBD1 (7 bases). With 6 bases removed from V and 0 bases from J, the gap between germline ends came to 11 bases. The length of the CDR3 is 14 residues. The germline gives CDR1 MNHNS, CDR2 SASEGT. The CDR3, as DNA: TGTGCCAGCAGGGGGGGACAGAACCAAGAGACCCAGTACTTC. This sequence encodes CASRGGQNQETQYF.

The chain couples TRBV5-4 to TRBJ2-2; TRBD2 aligns across 10 bases. V lost 7 bases, J lost 5 bases, and 5 bases stayed unmatched. Germline V gene sequence: CDR1 SGHNT, CDR2 YYREEE (reference sequence). The CDR3 sequence is 14 residues long. This chain's CDR3 is CASRLAGVTGELFF. The CDR3 bases are TGTGCCAGCCGGCTAGCGGGAGTTACCGGGGAGCTGTTTTTT.

The chain has TRBV7-9 and TRBJ2-5; D not certain. The V and J ends lost 11 bases and 5 bases respectively, with 12 bases between them. Germline assignment: CDR1 SEHNR and CDR2 FQNEAQ (reference sequence). This CDR3 has 11 residues. CDR3 DNA: TGTGCCCCGGGCAGTTCGGAGACCCAGTACTTC. This encodes CAPGSSETQYF.

The chain joins TRBV9 to TRBJ2-7; tentatively, D is TRBD2 (5 bases). V was cut by 0 bases and J by 6 bases, with 19 bases left in between. There are 16 residues in the CDR3. Germline-derived CDR1 and CDR2 are SGDLS and YYNGEE. The CDR3 sequence: CASSVAGTTLQTEQYF. For the CDR3, the DNA is TGTGCCAGCAGCGTAGCGGGAACTACGCTTCAGACCGAGCAGTACTTC.

This sequence joins TRBV29-1 and TRBJ1-4; D not resolved. This CDR3 region has 13 residues. Germline CDR1 reads SQVTM; CDR2 reads ANQGSEA. Trimming removed 4 bases at V and 0 bases at J, with 6 bases between. For the CDR3, the DNA is TGCAGCGTTGCAAGGTCAACTAATGAAAAACTGTTTTTT. Translating gives CSVARSTNEKLFF.

This clone was counted a single time. This chain joins TRBV11-1 and TRBJ2-7; D is undetermined. V lost 5 bases and J 2 bases, leaving 10 bases between the germline ends. Germline V gene lookup returns CDR1 SGHAT and CDR2 FQDESV (reference sequence). CDR3 length: 13 amino acids. CDR3 region: CASSRRTPYEQYF. Here the CDR3 DNA reads TGTGCCAGCAGCCGACGGACCCCCTACGAGCAGTACTTC.

The chain is built from TRBV5-4 and TRBJ2-2; D call uncertain. V was shortened by 3 bases and J by 0 bases, with 9 bases between the two germline ends. Germline V gene lookup returns CDR1 SGHNT and CDR2 YYREEE (reference sequence). The length of the CDR3 is 15 residues. CDR3 bases: TGTGCCAGCAGCTCTGGACCAGCGAACACCGGGGAGCTGTTTTTT. Translation: CASSSGPANTGELFF. The full variable domain, with the rest looked up from reference TRBV5-4 and TRBJ2-2, is ETGVTQSPTHLIKTRGQQVTLRCSSQSGHNTVSWYQQALGQGPQFIFQYYREEENGRGNFPPRFSGLQFPNYSSELNVNALELDDSALYLCASSSGPANTGELFFGEGSRLTVL.

The CDR3 coding sequence is TGCGCCAGCAGTTTTGACAGTAACTATGGCTACACCTTC. Amino acid sequence: CASSFDSNYGYTF. The V call is TRBV5-1, the J call TRBJ1-2, with D possibly matching TRBD1 (5 bases). V was shortened by 5 bases and J by 1 base, with 9 bases between the two germline ends. Germline V lookup: CDR1 SGHRS, CDR2 YFSETQ. The CDR3 contains 13 residues.

This clone was counted a single time. The chain has TRBV6-1 and TRBJ1-1; no clear D gene. Trimming took 10 bases from V and 2 from J, leaving 14 bases between them. This CDR3 region has 13 residues. Germline V CDR1 and CDR2: MNHNS, SASEGT. CDR3 nucleotide sequence: TGTGCCACGCTGGCCCGCGGAAACACTGAAGCTTTCTTT. Translated, it gives CATLARGNTEAFF.

The chain links TRBV28 to TRBJ1-2; TRBD1 matches at 8 bases. CDR1 is MDHEN, CDR2 SYDVKM, per germline. The V segment lost 6 bases and the J segment 4 bases; nucleotides outside the gene matches: 7. This CDR3 is 14 amino acids long. CDR3 nucleotide sequence: TGTGCCAGCAGACCCCAGGGGGCCATCTATGGCTACACCTTC. It yields the protein CASRPQGAIYGYTF.

The chain employs TRBV28 and TRBJ1-2; weak D call: TRBD1 (5 bases). The CDR3 has 13 residues. Germline V lookup: CDR1 MDHEN, CDR2 SYDVKM. V lost 6 bases, J lost 5 bases, and 13 bases lay in between. Written as DNA, the CDR3 is TGTGCCAGCAGCCCCTGGACAAAGTATGGCTACACCTTC. Translation gives CASSPWTKYGYTF.

CDR3 loop: CASSYRRGAYNEQFF. As DNA, the CDR3 is TGTGCCAGCAGTTACCGGAGGGGGGCTTACAATGAGCAGTTCTTC. The chain couples TRBV6-5 to TRBJ2-1; D may be TRBD1 or TRBD2 (6 bases each). This CDR3 contains 15 residues. V shed 2 bases and J shed 4 bases, with 12 bases lying between them. Germline V gene sequence: CDR1 MNHEY, CDR2 SVGAGI.

This clone was seen once. The genes are TRBV4-3 and TRBJ1-2, with 11 bases aligning to TRBD1. Per the germline V gene, CDR1 is LGHNA and CDR2 is YSLEER. The V and J ends lost 6 bases and 7 bases, in that order; junction bases with no gene match: 7. The CDR3 spans 14 residues. In DNA, the CDR3 is TGCGCCAGCAGAGGACAGGGGGCTAGTGGTGGCTACACCTTC. Amino acids: CASRGQGASGGYTF.

The gene calls are TRBV28 and TRBJ2-2; 7 positions match TRBD2. V lost 9 bases, J lost 4 bases, and 5 bases stayed unmatched. Germline CDR1 is MDHEN and CDR2 is SYDVKM. The CDR3 is 13 amino acids. The CDR3 is CASFLAATGELFF. The CDR3 DNA sequence: TGTGCCAGTTTTCTAGCGGCCACCGGGGAGCTGTTTTTT.

V usage is TRBV5-4 and J usage is TRBJ2-3; TRBD2 agrees at 8 bases. With V trimmed by 1 base and J by 2 bases, 6 bases remained unmatched. The CDR3 is 16 amino acids. Germline V gene data show CDR1 as SGHNT and CDR2 as YYREEE (reference sequence). Here the CDR3 reads CASSLSGSITTDTQYF. DNA for the CDR3: TGTGCCAGCAGCTTGAGCGGGAGCATAACCACAGATACGCAGTATTTT.

This clone is a singleton in its sample. The chain carries TRBV5-1 and TRBJ1-1; a possible D gene is TRBD1 (5 bases). V dropped 0 bases and J dropped 4 bases, with 10 bases sitting between them. CDR1 and CDR2 (germline): SGHRS, YFSETQ. This CDR3 comprises 14 residues. CDR3 bases: TGCGCCAGCAGCTTGGCTGGGGCGAGCACTGAAGCTTTCTTT. This encodes CASSLAGASTEAFF.

The genes are TRBV18 and TRBJ2-7; a possible D gene is TRBD2 (5 bases). Germline V CDR1 and CDR2: KGHSH, LQKENI. V was shortened by 4 bases and J by 2 bases, with 21 bases between the two germline ends. This CDR3 spans 17 amino acids. DNA for the CDR3: TGTGCCAGCTCACGAGAATCCGGGAACCCGTTGACCTACGAGCAGTACTTC. It is translated as CASSRESGNPLTYEQYF.

The chain couples TRBV11-3 to TRBJ2-1, with TRBD2 identical over 13 bases. Germline CDR1 is SGHNT and CDR2 is YENEEA. Trimming at V came to 1 base and at J to 8 bases, leaving 2 bases not matched to a gene. The CDR3 loop spans 15 amino acids. The CDR3 DNA sequence: TGTGCCAGCAGCTTAGCAACTAGCGGGAGGGATGAGCAGTTCTTC. Translated, it gives CASSLATSGRDEQFF. The complete variable domain, with remaining parts taken from reference TRBV11-3 and TRBJ2-1, reads EAGVVQSPRYKIIEKKQPVAFWCNPISGHNTLYWYLQNLGQGPELLIRYENEEAVDDSQLPKDRFSAERLKGVDSTLKIQPAELGDSAVYLCASSLATSGRDEQFFGPGTRLTVL.

This chain uses TRBV27 with TRBJ2-7; D may match TRBD1 or TRBD2 (6 bases each). The V end lost 1 base, the J end lost 2 bases, and 12 bases lay between the germline ends. The CDR3 has 15 amino acids. CDR1 and CDR2 from the germline V gene are MNHEY and SMNVEV (reference sequence). The CDR3 region has the DNA TGTGCCAGCAGTTTATTCGGGGGCGCGGCCTACGAGCAGTACTTC. Translated, it gives CASSLFGGAAYEQYF.

V gene TRBV7-2 combines with J gene TRBJ2-7; 12 positions match TRBD2. The trim removed 5 bases at V and 5 bases at J, leaving 4 bases unmatched. Germline V gene data show CDR1 as SGHTA and CDR2 as FQGNSA. The CDR3 length is 14 residues. The CDR3 DNA reads as TGTGCCAGCAGCAACGGACTAGCGGGAAACGAGCAGTACTTC. This sequence encodes CASSNGLAGNEQYF.

This chain links TRBV5-1 with TRBJ2-1, with 14 bases fitting TRBD2. The CDR3 sequence is 14 residues long. After removal of 9 bases from V and 7 bases from J, the junction contained 6 bases not matched to a gene. Looked up from germline, CDR1 is SGHRS and CDR2 is YFSETQ. As DNA, the CDR3 is TGCGCCACCGGGACTAGCGGGAGAAGTAATGAGCAGTTCTTC. Its translation: CATGTSGRSNEQFF.

J is TRBJ2-5 and V is TRBV6-5, with D tentatively TRBD2 (5 bases). Germline-derived CDR1 and CDR2 are MNHEY and SVGAGI. The CDR3 covers 13 residues. Between the trimmed V and J ends, which lost 2 bases and 5 bases, there was a span of 9 bases. This chain's CDR3 is CASSYGPGETQYF. As DNA, the CDR3 is TGTGCCAGCAGTTACGGCCCGGGGGAGACCCAGTACTTC.

The rearrangement uses TRBV6-5 and TRBJ1-5; TRBD1 matches 10 bases. Germline V CDR1 and CDR2: MNHEY, SVGAGI. The CDR3 totals 15 residues. The V segment lost 2 bases and the J segment 6 bases; nucleotides outside the gene matches: 4. The CDR3 protein is CASSYGQGDAQPQHF. In DNA, the CDR3 is TGTGCCAGCAGTTACGGACAGGGGGACGCTCAGCCCCAGCATTTT.